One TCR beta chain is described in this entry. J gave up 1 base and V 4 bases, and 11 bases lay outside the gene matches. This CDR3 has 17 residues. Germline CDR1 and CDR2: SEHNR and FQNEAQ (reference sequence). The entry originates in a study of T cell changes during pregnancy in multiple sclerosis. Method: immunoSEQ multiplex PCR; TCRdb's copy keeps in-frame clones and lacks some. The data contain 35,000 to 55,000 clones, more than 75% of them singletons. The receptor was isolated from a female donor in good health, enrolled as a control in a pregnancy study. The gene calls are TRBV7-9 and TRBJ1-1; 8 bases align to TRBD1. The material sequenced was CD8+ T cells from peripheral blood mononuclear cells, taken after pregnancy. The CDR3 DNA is TGTGCCAGCAGCTCGGACAGGGCCAGCAAGGCGAACACTGAAGCTTTCTTT. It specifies CASSSDRASKANTEAFF.